This record looks at one T cell receptor (beta chain) sequence and its context. The antigen is not known. This sample was included in a study of vaccination and CD4 T cells after COVID-19. Study-wide background: Two doses of either BNT162b2 or mRNA-1273 vaccine were given to participants. Each post-COVID sample was drawn after diagnosis, and the median interval was roughly 100 days (range 35 to 161).

The CDR3 length is 12 residues. CDR1 and CDR2 (germline): SEHNR, FQNEAQ (reference sequence). Trimming cost V 1 base and J 6 bases, with 6 bases left between them. The treatment: roughly ten-day PBMC culture with coronavirus spike peptide pools or control peptides (ViraFEST assay). Oncomine TCR Beta short-read sequencing was applied to DNA from cultured CD4+ T cells. MiXCR, run by TCRdb on the PCR reads, gives a single entry per CDR3 protein. Among about 1,700 distinct CDR3 sequences listed, around 70% were seen once. The gene calls are TRBV7-9 and TRBJ1-1; D gene uncertain. This sample comprised CD4+ T cells from blood, cultured in vitro, obtained after SARS-CoV-2 vaccination. This TCR was recovered from a human donor who had recovered from COVID-19. The CDR3: CASSLGWAEAFF. For the CDR3, the DNA is TGTGCCAGCAGCTTAGGGTGGGCTGAAGCTTTCTTT.